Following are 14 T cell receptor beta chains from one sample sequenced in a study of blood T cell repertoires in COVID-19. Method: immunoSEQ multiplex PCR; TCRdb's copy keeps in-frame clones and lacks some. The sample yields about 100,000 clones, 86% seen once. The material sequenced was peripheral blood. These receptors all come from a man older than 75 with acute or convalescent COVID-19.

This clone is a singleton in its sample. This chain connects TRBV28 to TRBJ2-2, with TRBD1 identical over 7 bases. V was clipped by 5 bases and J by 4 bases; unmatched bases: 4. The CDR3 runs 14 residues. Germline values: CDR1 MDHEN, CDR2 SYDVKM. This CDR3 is CASSLAGGTGELFF. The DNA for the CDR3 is TGTGCCAGCAGTCTCGCAGGGGGCACCGGGGAGCTGTTTTTT.

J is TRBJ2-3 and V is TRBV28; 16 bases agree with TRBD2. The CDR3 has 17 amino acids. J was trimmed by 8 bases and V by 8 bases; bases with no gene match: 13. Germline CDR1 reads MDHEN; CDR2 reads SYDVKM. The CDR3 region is CASSRGTSGRGGRTQYF. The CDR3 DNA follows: TGTGCCAGCTCACGCGGGACTAGCGGGAGGGGAGGACGTACGCAGTATTTT.

DNA of the CDR3: TGTGCCAGCAGCCCCTTGGAGGGCACAGATACGCAGTATTTT. Amino acid sequence: CASSPLEGTDTQYF. The V call is TRBV7-3, the J call TRBJ2-3, with a possible D match to TRBD2 (5 bases). Germline V lookup: CDR1 SGHTA, CDR2 FQGTGA. Trimming took off 5 bases at V and 1 base at J, with 10 bases between the two ends. The CDR3 sequence is 14 residues long.

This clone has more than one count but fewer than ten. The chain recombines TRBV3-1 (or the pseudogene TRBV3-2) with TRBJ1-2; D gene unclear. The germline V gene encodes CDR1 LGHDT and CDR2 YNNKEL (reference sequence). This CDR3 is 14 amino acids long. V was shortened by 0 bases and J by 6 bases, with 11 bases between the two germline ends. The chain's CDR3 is CASSQDGRVHGYTF. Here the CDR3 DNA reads TGTGCCAGCAGCCAAGATGGGAGGGTCCATGGCTACACCTTC.

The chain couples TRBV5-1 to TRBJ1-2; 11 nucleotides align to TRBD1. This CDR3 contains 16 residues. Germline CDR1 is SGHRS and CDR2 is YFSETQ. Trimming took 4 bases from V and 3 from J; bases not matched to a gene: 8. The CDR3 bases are TGCGCCAGCAGCCCTTGGCGGGGACAGGGGGACTATGGCTACACCTTC. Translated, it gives CASSPWRGQGDYGYTF.

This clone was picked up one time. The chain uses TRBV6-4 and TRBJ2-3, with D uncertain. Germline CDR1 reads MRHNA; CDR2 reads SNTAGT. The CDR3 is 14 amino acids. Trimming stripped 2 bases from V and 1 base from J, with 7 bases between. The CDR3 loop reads CASSDGTGTDTQYF. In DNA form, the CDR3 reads TGTGCCAGCAGTGACGGTACAGGCACAGATACGCAGTATTTT.

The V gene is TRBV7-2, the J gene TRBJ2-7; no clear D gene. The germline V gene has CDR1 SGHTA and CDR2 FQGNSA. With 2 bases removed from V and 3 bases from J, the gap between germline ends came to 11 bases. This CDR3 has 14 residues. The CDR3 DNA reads TGTGCCAGCAGCTTACGGCGGAACAACTACGAGCAGTACTTC. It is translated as CASSLRRNNYEQYF. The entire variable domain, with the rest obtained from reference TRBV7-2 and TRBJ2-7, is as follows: GAGVSQSPSNKVTEKGKDVELRCDPISGHTALYWYRQSLGQGLEFLIYFQGNSAPDKSGLPSDRFSAERTGGSVSTLTIQRTQQEDSAVYLCASSLRRNNYEQYFGPGTRLTVT.

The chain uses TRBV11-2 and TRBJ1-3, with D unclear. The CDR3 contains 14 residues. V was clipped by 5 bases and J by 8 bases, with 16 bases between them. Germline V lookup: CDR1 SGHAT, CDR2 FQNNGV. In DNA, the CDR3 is TGTGCCAGCAGCCCAGAGGGTTTGTTGGACACCATATATTTT. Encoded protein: CASSPEGLLDTIYF.

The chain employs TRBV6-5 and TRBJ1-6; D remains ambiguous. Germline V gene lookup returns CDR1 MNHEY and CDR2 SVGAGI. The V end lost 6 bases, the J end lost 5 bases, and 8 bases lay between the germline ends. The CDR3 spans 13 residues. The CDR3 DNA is TGTGCCAGCAGAAGGCAGGATAATTCACCCCTCCACTTT. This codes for CASRRQDNSPLHF.

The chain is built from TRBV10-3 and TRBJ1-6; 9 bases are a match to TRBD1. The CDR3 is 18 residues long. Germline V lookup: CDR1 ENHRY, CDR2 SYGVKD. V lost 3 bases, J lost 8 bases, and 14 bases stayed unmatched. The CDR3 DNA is TGTGCCATCAGTGACACCCCCCCCGGACAGGGGTTGGATTCACCCCTCCACTTT. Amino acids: CAISDTPPGQGLDSPLHF.

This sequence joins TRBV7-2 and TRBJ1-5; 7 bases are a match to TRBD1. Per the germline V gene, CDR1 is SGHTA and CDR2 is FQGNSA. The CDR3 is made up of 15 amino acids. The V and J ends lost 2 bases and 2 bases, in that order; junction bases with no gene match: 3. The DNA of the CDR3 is TGTGCCAGCAGCTTAACAGGGGTCGGCAATCAGCCCCAGCATTTT. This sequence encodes CASSLTGVGNQPQHF.

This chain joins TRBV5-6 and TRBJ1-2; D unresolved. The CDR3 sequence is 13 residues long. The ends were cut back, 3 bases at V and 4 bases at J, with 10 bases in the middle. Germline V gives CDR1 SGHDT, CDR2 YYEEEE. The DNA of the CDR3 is TGTGCCAGCAGCTCACCTCACAGCTATGGCTACACCTTC. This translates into CASSSPHSYGYTF.

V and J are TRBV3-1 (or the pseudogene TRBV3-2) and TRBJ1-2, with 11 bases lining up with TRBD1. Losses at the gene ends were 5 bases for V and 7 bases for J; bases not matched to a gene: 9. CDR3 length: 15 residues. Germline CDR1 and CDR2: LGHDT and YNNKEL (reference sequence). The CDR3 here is CASSARTGGDGGYTF. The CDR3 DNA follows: TGTGCCAGCAGCGCCCGGACAGGGGGCGATGGTGGCTACACCTTC.

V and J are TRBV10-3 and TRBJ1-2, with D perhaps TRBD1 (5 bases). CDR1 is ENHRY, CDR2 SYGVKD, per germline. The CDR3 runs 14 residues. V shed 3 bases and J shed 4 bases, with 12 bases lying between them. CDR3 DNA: TGTGCCATCAGTGACAGGGCCCGTTCCTATGGCTACACCTTC. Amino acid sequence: CAISDRARSYGYTF.